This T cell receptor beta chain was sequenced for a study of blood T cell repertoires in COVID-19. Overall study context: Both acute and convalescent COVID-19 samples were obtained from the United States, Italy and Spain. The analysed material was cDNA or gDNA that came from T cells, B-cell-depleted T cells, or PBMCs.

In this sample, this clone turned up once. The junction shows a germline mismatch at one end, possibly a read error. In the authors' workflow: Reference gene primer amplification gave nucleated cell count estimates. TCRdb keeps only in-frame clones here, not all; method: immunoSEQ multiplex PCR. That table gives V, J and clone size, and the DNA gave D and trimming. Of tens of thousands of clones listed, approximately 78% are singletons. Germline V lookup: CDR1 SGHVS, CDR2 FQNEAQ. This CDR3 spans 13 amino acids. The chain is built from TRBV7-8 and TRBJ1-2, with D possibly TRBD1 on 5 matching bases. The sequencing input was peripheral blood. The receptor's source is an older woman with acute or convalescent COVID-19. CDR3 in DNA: TGTGCCAGCAGCTTAACCAGGGTTTATGGCTGCACCTTC. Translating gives CASSLTRVYGCTF.